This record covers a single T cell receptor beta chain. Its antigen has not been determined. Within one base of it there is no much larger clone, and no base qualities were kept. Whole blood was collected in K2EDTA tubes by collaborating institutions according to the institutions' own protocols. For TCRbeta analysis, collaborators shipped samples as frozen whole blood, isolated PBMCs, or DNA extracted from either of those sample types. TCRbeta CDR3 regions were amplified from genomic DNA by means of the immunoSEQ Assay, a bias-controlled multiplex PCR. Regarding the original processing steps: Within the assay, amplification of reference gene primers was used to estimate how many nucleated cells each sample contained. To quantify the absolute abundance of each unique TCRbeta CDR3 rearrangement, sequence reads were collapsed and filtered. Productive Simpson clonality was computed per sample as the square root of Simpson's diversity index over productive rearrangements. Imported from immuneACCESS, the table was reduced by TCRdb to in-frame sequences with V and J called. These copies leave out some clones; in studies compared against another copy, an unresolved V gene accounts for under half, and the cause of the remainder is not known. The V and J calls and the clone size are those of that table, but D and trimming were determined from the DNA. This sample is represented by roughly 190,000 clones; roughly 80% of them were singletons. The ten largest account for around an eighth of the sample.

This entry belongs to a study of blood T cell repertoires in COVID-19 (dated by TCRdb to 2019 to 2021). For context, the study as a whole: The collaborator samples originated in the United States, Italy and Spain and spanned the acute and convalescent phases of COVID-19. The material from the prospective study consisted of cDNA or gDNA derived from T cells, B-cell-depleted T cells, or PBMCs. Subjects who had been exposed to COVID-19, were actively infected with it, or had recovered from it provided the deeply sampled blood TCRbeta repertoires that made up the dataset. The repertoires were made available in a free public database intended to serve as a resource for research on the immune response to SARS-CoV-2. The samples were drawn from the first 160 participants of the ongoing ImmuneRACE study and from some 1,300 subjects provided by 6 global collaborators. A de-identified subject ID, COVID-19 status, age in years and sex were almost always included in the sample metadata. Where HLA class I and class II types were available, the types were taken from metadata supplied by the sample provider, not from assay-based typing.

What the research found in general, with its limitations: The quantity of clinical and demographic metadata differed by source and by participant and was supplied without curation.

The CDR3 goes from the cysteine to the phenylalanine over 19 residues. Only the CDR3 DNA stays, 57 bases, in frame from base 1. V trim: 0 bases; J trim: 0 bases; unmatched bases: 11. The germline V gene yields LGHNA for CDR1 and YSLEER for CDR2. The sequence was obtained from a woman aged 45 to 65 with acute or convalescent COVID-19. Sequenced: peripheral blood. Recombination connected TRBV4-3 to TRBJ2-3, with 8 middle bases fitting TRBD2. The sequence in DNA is TGCGCCAGCAGCCAAGATGCCCCCTATAGCGGGGCTAGCACAGATACGCAGTATTTT. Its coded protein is CASSQDAPYSGASTDTQYF.